This TCR beta chain emerged from a study of human T cells and chemical hapten exposure. Study-wide results and limits: Expanded TCRs showed more large CDR3 clusters than pre-sensitization or healthy control sets.

At least ten counts were recorded for this clonotype. No antigen is known for it. The CDR3 runs 15 residues. The V gene's germline CDR1 is MRHNA and CDR2 SNTAGT. V shed 8 bases and J 3 bases; nucleotides not matched to a gene: 7. This sample's time point: patch test 2, 6 weeks after DPC sensitization. Regarding treatment: therapeutic diphenylcyclopropenone sensitization with weekly scalp DPC. Alopecia patients between 18 and 70 years old and suitable for DPC were used as donors. TCRdb re-derived calls from the RACE reads in MiXCR, one entry per CDR3 protein. The sample includes some 27,000 distinct CDR3 sequences, around a tenth of them seen just once.

Specimen: whole blood, collected in connection with sensitization to the hapten diphenylcyclopropenone (DPC). V is TRBV6-4 and J is TRBJ2-1, with TRBD2 matching over 10 bases. The clonotype originates from a man aged 25 to 45 with alopecia areata. Some clones in this sample may be carry-over from other donors' samples. The CDR3 loop is CASGLSSGGYNEQFF. CDR3 in DNA: TGTGCCAGCGGCCTATCTAGCGGGGGCTACAATGAGCAGTTCTTC.